One and the same sample provided the 27 T cell receptor beta chains below, sequenced in a study of blood T cell repertoires in COVID-19. Repertoires were generated with immunoSEQ multiplex PCR, while TCRdb's copy carries only in-frame clones and drops some. The table includes 70,000 to 100,000 clones, about 88% detected once. The sample comprised peripheral blood. The origin of the receptors is a woman aged 80 or older with acute or convalescent COVID-19.

The CDR3 here is CASSPLAGVDEQFF. The CDR3 coding sequence is TGCGCCAGCAGCCCCCTAGCGGGAGTAGATGAGCAGTTCTTC. The chain is built from TRBV5-1 and TRBJ2-1, with TRBD2 matching over 10 bases. The CDR3 length is 14 residues. Trimming took 4 bases from V and 8 from J; bases not matched to a gene: 6. Germline-derived CDR1 and CDR2 are SGHRS and YFSETQ.

This chain connects TRBV19 to TRBJ1-1; TRBD1 agrees at 7 bases. Germline CDR1 and CDR2: LNHDA and SQIVND (reference sequence). The V and J ends lost 5 bases and 8 bases, in that order; junction bases with no gene match: 8. The CDR3 covers 13 residues. CDR3 amino acids: CASSFLDRAEAFF. In nucleotides, the CDR3 is TGTGCCAGTAGTTTTCTCGACAGGGCAGAAGCTTTCTTT. The whole variable domain, remainder taken from reference TRBV19 and TRBJ1-1, is DGGITQSPKYLFRKEGQNVTLSCEQNLNHDAMYWYRQDPGQGLRLIYYSQIVNDFQKGDIAEGYSVSREKKESFPLTVTSAQKNPTAFYLCASSFLDRAEAFFGQGTRLTVV.

The chain has TRBV11-2 and TRBJ2-3, with D unclear. Looked up from germline, CDR1 is SGHAT and CDR2 is FQNNGV. V lost 8 bases to trimming and J lost 2 bases, with 11 bases between them. The CDR3 totals 13 residues. For the CDR3, the DNA is TGTGCCAGCGGAAACCAGGTCACAGATACGCAGTATTTT. This gives the protein CASGNQVTDTQYF.

The chain uses TRBV5-1 and TRBJ1-2; D remains unclear. V was pared by 0 bases and J by 0 bases, with 12 bases between. This CDR3 comprises 16 residues. Looked up from germline, CDR1 is SGHRS and CDR2 is YFSETQ. The DNA of the CDR3 is TGCGCCAGCAGCTTGGGTCAACATACCGCTAACTATGGCTACACCTTC. The encoded protein is CASSLGQHTANYGYTF. The whole variable domain, filled in from reference TRBV5-1 and TRBJ1-2, reads KAGVTQTPRYLIKTRGQQVTLSCSPISGHRSVSWYQQTPGQGLQFLFEYFSETQRNKGNFPGRFSGRQFSNSRSEMNVSTLELGDSALYLCASSLGQHTANYGYTFGSGTRLTVV.

With respect to this clone: Other nucleotide sequences in the sample specify the same CDR3. The chain links TRBV6-5 to TRBJ1-2; TRBD1 aligns across 8 bases. V lost 6 bases to trimming and J lost 2 bases; unmatched junction nucleotides: 2. Germline V lookup: CDR1 MNHEY, CDR2 SVGAGI. This CDR3 region has 13 residues. The CDR3 sequence: CASRRQGNYGYTF. CDR3 DNA: TGTGCCAGCAGAAGACAGGGGAACTATGGCTACACCTTC.

This clone was counted between two and nine times. The genes are TRBV18 and TRBJ2-3, with 7 bases aligning to TRBD2. The J segment lost 4 bases and the V segment lost 5 bases, leaving 6 bases of the junction unmatched. The CDR3 covers 14 residues. Germline V lookup: CDR1 KGHSH, CDR2 LQKENI. CDR3: CASSSGGGADTQYF. The CDR3 DNA follows: TGTGCCAGCTCAAGCGGCGGGGGAGCAGATACGCAGTATTTT.

This chain connects TRBV14 to TRBJ1-3; TRBD1 agrees at 7 bases. Germline values: CDR1 SGHDN, CDR2 FVKESK. This CDR3 spans 19 amino acids. The ends lost 3 bases at V and 1 base at J; junction bases unmatched: 15. The CDR3 DNA is TGTGCCAGCAGCCACCGGGGCAGGGGGTTAACGGGATCTGGAAACACCATATATTTT. This gives the protein CASSHRGRGLTGSGNTIYF.

This chain uses TRBV7-2 with TRBJ1-1, with 7 bases matching TRBD1. V lost 1 base, J lost 9 bases, and 2 bases stayed unmatched. The CDR3 covers 12 residues. Germline values: CDR1 SGHTA, CDR2 FQGNSA. CDR3 sequence: CASSLEGAKAFF. CDR3 bases: TGTGCCAGCAGCTTAGAGGGGGCAAAAGCTTTCTTT.

This clone has more than one count but fewer than ten. This chain connects TRBV11-2 to TRBJ2-3; 7 nucleotides match TRBD2. The CDR3 has 15 residues. The ends lost 5 bases at V and 3 bases at J; junction bases unmatched: 8. Germline CDR1 SGHAT, CDR2 FQNNGV. CDR3 sequence reads: CASSPLAVSTDTQYF. DNA for the CDR3: TGTGCCAGCAGCCCGCTAGCGGTCTCTACAGATACGCAGTATTTT.

The chain carries TRBV6-5 and TRBJ2-7; 7 bases map to TRBD1. The germline V gene has CDR1 MNHEY and CDR2 SVGAGI. With 11 bases clipped from V and 3 bases from J, the junction kept 7 bases outside the gene matches. The CDR3 length is 12 residues. The CDR3 loop is CAGRTGHYEQYF. The CDR3 region has the DNA TGTGCCGGAAGGACAGGACACTACGAGCAGTACTTC.

In this sample, this clone turned up a few times. The rearrangement joins TRBV5-6 to TRBJ2-7; 7 nucleotides match TRBD1. V lost 4 bases to trimming and J lost 0 bases; unmatched junction nucleotides: 7. This CDR3 spans 15 amino acids. Germline V gene lookup returns CDR1 SGHDT and CDR2 YYEEEE. CDR3 protein: CASSAQYRGSYEQYF. The CDR3 nucleotides read TGTGCCAGCAGCGCCCAATACAGGGGCTCCTACGAGCAGTACTTC.

Details on this clone: Within the sample, other DNA sequences also encode this same CDR3. V and J are TRBV6-5 and TRBJ1-1, with D uncertain. V lost 0 bases and J 2 bases, leaving 4 bases between the germline ends. Germline V gene data show CDR1 as MNHEY and CDR2 as SVGAGI. This CDR3 has 13 residues. CDR3 protein: CASSYSRNTEAFF. The CDR3, as DNA: TGTGCCAGCAGTTACTCCCGTAACACTGAAGCTTTCTTT.

The sample holds one count of this clone. The chain uses TRBV7-6 and TRBJ2-7; TRBD1 is a possible D gene (6 bases). In germline, CDR1 is SGHVS, CDR2 FNYEAQ. The CDR3 runs 16 residues. Between the trimmed V and J ends, which lost 6 bases and 6 bases, there was a span of 24 bases. In nucleotides, the CDR3 is TGTGCCAGCAGGTCAGCCCTAGGGGGACAAGACGGCGAGCAGTACTTC. This sequence encodes CASRSALGGQDGEQYF.

The rearrangement joins TRBV11-2 to TRBJ2-1, with D uncertain. Germline loops: CDR1 SGHAT, CDR2 FQNNGV. CDR3 length: 13 amino acids. The V end was cut by 1 base, the J end by 7 bases, with 8 bases between. The CDR3 loop is CASSLVVSNEQFF. The CDR3 DNA reads as TGTGCCAGCAGCTTAGTGGTGAGTAATGAGCAGTTCTTC.

The chain employs TRBV2 and TRBJ2-2, with D possibly matching TRBD2 (6 bases). CDR1 and CDR2 from the germline V gene are SNHLY and FYNNEI. The CDR3 is 14 amino acids. Between the trimmed V and J ends, which lost 4 bases and 3 bases, there was a span of 9 bases. This chain's CDR3 is CASSATSYTGELFF. In nucleotides, the CDR3 is TGTGCCAGCAGTGCCACTAGCTACACCGGGGAGCTGTTTTTT.

The chain links TRBV30 to TRBJ2-7; 8 positions match TRBD2. The CDR3 runs 14 residues. Germline CDR1 reads GTSNPN; CDR2 reads SVGIG (reference sequence). J lost 1 base, V lost 4 bases, and 6 bases had no gene match. The CDR3 loop is CAWNPLADSYEQYF. The CDR3 DNA sequence: TGTGCCTGGAATCCACTAGCGGATTCCTACGAGCAGTACTTC.

V is TRBV2 and J is TRBJ2-1; D remains ambiguous. V lost 6 bases, J lost 6 bases, and 15 bases lay in between. The length of the CDR3 is 14 residues. Germline V gene lookup returns CDR1 SNHLY and CDR2 FYNNEI. The CDR3 sequence is CASRLVSSLNEQFF. CDR3 sequence (DNA): TGTGCCAGCAGGCTAGTAAGTTCCCTCAATGAGCAGTTCTTC. Supplemented by reference TRBV2 and TRBJ2-1, the full variable domain reads EPEVTQTPSHQVTQMGQEVILRCVPISNHLYFYWYRQILGQKVEFLVSFYNNEISEKSEIFDDQFSVERPDGSNFTLKIRSTKLEDSAMYFCASRLVSSLNEQFFGPGTRLTVL.

This chain joins TRBV7-9 and TRBJ2-2; perhaps TRBD2 as D (5 bases). CDR3 length: 17 amino acids. Looked up from germline, CDR1 is SEHNR and CDR2 is FQNEAQ (reference sequence). Trimming removed 3 bases from V and 2 bases from J, with 16 bases in between. The CDR3 is CASSFREGLPNTGELFF. In DNA form, the CDR3 reads TGTGCCAGCAGCTTTCGGGAAGGGTTACCCAACACCGGGGAGCTGTTTTTT.

The V gene is TRBV9, the J gene TRBJ2-1; 10 bases match TRBD2. CDR1 and CDR2 from the germline V gene are SGDLS and YYNGEE. V trimming: 3 bases; J trimming: 6 bases; junction bases outside the gene matches: 12. This CDR3 has 17 residues. This chain's CDR3 is CASSGGPLAGLSNEQFF. The CDR3 nucleotides are TGTGCCAGCAGCGGCGGCCCACTAGCGGGATTGAGCAATGAGCAGTTCTTC.

Only one count was recorded for this clone. V gene TRBV27 combines with J gene TRBJ2-7; D is possibly TRBD1 (5 bases). CDR3 size: 14 residues. V lost 3 bases and J lost 3, with 12 bases in between. CDR1 and CDR2 (germline): MNHEY, SMNVEV (reference sequence). This CDR3 reads CASSFRQSFYEQYF. The CDR3 DNA follows: TGTGCCAGCAGTTTCCGACAGTCCTTCTACGAGCAGTACTTC.

This chain connects TRBV27 to TRBJ2-1, with a weak D call TRBD1 (5 bases). Germline lookup yields CDR1 MNHEY and CDR2 SMNVEV (reference sequence). The V gene lost 4 bases and the J gene lost 6 bases, with 7 bases spanning the gap. This CDR3 has 12 amino acids. In DNA form, the CDR3 reads TGTGCCAGCAGTTCAGGGTTCAATGAGCAGTTCTTC. It yields the protein CASSSGFNEQFF.

This chain uses TRBV20-1 with TRBJ1-1, with 8 bases matching TRBD1. From germline, CDR1 is DFQATT and CDR2 SNEGSKA (reference sequence). J was trimmed by 4 bases and V by 6 bases; bases with no gene match: 1. The CDR3 covers 11 residues. CDR3 coding DNA: TGCAGTGCAACAGGGGGCACTGAAGCTTTCTTT. It is translated as CSATGGTEAFF.

The chain uses TRBV27 and TRBJ1-1; 12 bases map to TRBD1. V was clipped by 5 bases and J by 10 bases; unmatched bases: 14. The germline V gene encodes CDR1 MNHEY and CDR2 SMNVEV (reference sequence). The CDR3 spans 16 residues. Here the CDR3 DNA reads TGTGCCAGCAGTCCCACCCCGGGACAGGGGGCTTTTGGAGCTTTCTTT. Protein: CASSPTPGQGAFGAFF.

The gene calls are TRBV19 and TRBJ1-5; TRBD1 is a possible D gene (5 bases). The length of the CDR3 is 17 residues. Germline V lookup: CDR1 LNHDA, CDR2 SQIVND (reference sequence). V was cut by 1 base and J by 4 bases, with 17 bases left in between. The DNA of the CDR3 is TGTGCCAGTAGTATAGGGGCCCGGGGGTTGGTTAATCAGCCCCAGCATTTT. This translates into CASSIGARGLVNQPQHF. Combining the CDR3 with reference TRBV19 and TRBJ1-5 gives the whole variable domain DGGITQSPKYLFRKEGQNVTLSCEQNLNHDAMYWYRQDPGQGLRLIYYSQIVNDFQKGDIAEGYSVSREKKESFPLTVTSAQKNPTAFYLCASSIGARGLVNQPQHFGDGTRLSIL.

The chain joins TRBV30 to TRBJ1-6; 7 bases are shared with TRBD1. The CDR3 is made up of 13 amino acids. CDR1 and CDR2 from the germline V gene are GTSNPN and SVGIG (reference sequence). V was pared by 4 bases and J by 7 bases, with 4 bases of the junction left unmatched. CDR3: CAWMGQPNSPLHF. CDR3 sequence (DNA): TGTGCCTGGATGGGACAGCCGAATTCACCCCTCCACTTT. The full variable domain, rest sourced from reference TRBV30 and TRBJ1-6, is SQTIHQWPATLVQPVGSPLSLECTVEGTSNPNLYWYRQAAGRGLQLLFYSVGIGQISSEVPQNLSASRPQDRQFILSSKKLLLSDSGFYLCAWMGQPNSPLHFGNGTRLTVT.

The V and J genes are TRBV12-1 and TRBJ2-1; TRBD2 was called by the table and not checked on the DNA. TRBV12-1 corresponds to a pseudogene. CDR3 length: 17 residues. In DNA form, the CDR3 reads TGTGCCAGCACCGCAAGAGGCGGCCTAACCCCTTCGGATGAGCAGTTCTTC. This translates into CASTARGGLTPSDEQFF.

The count of this clone is one. J is TRBJ1-6 and V is TRBV30, with TRBD1 matching 9 bases. The junction had 8 bases not matched to a gene; V was cut back by 1 base and J by 10 bases. The CDR3 consists of 15 residues. Germline-derived CDR1 and CDR2 are GTSNPN and SVGIG (reference sequence). Written as DNA, the CDR3 is TGTGCCTGGAGTGCCGGGACAGGGAGTCGGTCACCCCTCCACTTT. It codes for CAWSAGTGSRSPLHF.